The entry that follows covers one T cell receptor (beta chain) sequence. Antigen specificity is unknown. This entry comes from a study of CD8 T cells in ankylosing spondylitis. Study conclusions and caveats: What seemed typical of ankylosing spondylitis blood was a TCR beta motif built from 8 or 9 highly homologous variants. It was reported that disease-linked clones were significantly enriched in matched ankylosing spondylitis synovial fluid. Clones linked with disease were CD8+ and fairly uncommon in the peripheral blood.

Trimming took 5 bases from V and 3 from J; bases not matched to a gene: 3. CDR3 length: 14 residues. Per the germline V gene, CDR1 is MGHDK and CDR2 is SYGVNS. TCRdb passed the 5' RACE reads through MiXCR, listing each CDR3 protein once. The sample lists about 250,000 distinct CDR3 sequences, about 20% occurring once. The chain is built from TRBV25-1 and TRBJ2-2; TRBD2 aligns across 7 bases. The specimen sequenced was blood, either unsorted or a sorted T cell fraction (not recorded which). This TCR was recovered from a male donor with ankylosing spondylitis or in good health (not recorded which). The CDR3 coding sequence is TGTGCCAGCAGTTGGGAGGGGTACACCGGGGAGCTGTTTTTT. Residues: CASSWEGYTGELFF.